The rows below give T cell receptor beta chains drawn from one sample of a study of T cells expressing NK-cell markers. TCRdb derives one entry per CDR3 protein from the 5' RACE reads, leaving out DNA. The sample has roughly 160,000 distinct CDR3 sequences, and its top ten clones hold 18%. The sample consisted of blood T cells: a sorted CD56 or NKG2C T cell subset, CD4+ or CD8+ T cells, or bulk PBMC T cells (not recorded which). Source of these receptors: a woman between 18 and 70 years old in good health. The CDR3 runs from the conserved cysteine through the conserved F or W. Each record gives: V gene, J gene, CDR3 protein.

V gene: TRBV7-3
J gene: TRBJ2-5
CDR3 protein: CASSRAYRTVGKETQYF

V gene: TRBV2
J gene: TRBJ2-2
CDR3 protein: CASKPGPSGELFF

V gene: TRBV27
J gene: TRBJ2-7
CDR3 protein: CASSSGKGYEQYF

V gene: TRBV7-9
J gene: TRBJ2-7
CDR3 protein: CASSVTAYEQYF

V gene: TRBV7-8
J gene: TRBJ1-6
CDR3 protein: CASSLSRDRAPPLHF

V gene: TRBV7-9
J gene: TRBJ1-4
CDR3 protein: CASSFGATNEKLFF

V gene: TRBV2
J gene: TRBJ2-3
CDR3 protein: CASGGRDYIDTQYF

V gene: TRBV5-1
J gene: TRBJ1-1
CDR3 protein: CASSFGGRSEAFF

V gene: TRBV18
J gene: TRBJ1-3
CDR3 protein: CASSPQQGENTIYF

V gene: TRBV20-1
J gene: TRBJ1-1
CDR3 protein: CSATRTGEITEAFF

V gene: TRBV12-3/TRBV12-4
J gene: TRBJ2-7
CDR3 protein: CASSLGGGVWEQYF

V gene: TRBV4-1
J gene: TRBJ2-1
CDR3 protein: CASSRRTSYNEQFF

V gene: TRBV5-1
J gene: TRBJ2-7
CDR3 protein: CASSLEASGGHPGEQYF

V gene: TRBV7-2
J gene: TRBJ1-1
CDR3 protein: CASSLSRGWQNEAFF

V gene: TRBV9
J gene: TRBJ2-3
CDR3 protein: CASSVQGDTQYF

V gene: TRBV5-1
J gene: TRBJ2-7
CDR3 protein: CASSLAVRSYEQYF

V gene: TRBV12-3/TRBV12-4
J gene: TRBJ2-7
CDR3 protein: CASRPRGGGNEQYF

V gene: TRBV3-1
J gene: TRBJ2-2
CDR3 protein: CASSPRGGQGTAGELFF

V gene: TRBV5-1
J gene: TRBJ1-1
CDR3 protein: CASSLLGNEAEAFF

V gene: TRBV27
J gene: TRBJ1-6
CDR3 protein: CASSLAADYNSPLHF

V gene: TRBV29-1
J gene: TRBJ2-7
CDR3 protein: CSVGWTAGSYEQYF

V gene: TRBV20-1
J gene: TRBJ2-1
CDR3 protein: CSARAPRGLAGAEQFF

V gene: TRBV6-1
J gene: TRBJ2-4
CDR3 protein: CASLQTGVNIQYF

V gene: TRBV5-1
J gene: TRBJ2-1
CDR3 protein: CASSGTSGRNEQFF

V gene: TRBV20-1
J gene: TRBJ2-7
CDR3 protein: CSAPNRGTTSYEQYF

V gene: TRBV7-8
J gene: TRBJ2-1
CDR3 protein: CASSLVTSGRAVDEQFF

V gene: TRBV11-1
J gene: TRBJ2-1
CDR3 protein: CASSLLAGGAYNEQFF

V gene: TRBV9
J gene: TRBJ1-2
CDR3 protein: CASSLIRGGYTF

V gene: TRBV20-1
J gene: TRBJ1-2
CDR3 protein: CSASYRGNYGYTF